The 8 T cell receptor beta chains presented below share a single source sample, sequenced in a study of blood T cells in healthy people across ages. With a J-beta primer mix and a sample-barcoded 5' primer, a second PCR ran roughly 6 to 11 cycles. TCRdb re-called the 5' RACE reads through MiXCR, storing one row per CDR3 protein. The data hold some 670,000 distinct CDR3 sequences, with around 50% observed a single time. Sequenced: blood. The receptors derive from a woman older than 75 in good health.

This clonotype has at least ten counts. The chain joins TRBV30 to TRBJ2-5; unclear D gene. This CDR3 contains 11 residues. The germline V and J ends were trimmed by 5 bases and 4 bases, with 8 bases remaining between them. Germline values: CDR1 GTSNPN, CDR2 SVGIG (reference sequence). The CDR3 region has the DNA TGTGCCTGGGTCGCATCAGAGACCCAGTACTTC. Its protein product is CAWVASETQYF. Using reference TRBV30 and TRBJ2-5 for the parts outside the CDR3, the full variable domain is SQTIHQWPATLVQPVGSPLSLECTVEGTSNPNLYWYRQAAGRGLQLLFYSVGIGQISSEVPQNLSASRPQDRQFILSSKKLLLSDSGFYLCAWVASETQYFGPGTRLLVL.

This clonotype occurred many times. V gene TRBV13 combines with J gene TRBJ1-2, with D unresolved. Germline loops: CDR1 PRHDT, CDR2 FYEKMQ (reference sequence). V was trimmed by 5 bases and J by 4 bases, leaving 14 bases between them. This CDR3 has 14 amino acids. The CDR3 nucleotides are TGTGCCAGCAGCCGCGAGGGCGCAACCTATGGCTACACCTTC. Translated: CASSREGATYGYTF.

The genes are TRBV6-2 or TRBV6-3 and TRBJ2-2; 14 bases line up with TRBD2. Germline loops: CDR1 MNHEY, CDR2 SVGEGT. CDR3 size: 15 residues. The CDR3 DNA follows: TGTGCTGGTACCGGACTAGCGGGGGGAGCCGGGGAGCTGTTTTTT. It codes for CAGTGLAGGAGELFF.

This clonotype was recorded many times. The chain carries TRBV3-1 and TRBJ2-4; 10 nucleotides align to TRBD2. In germline, CDR1 is LGHDT, CDR2 YNNKEL (reference sequence). Unmatched junction bases numbered 14, after V lost 6 bases and J lost 6 bases. The length of the CDR3 is 17 residues. This CDR3 reads CASSRQTGTSDGNIQYF. CDR3 nucleotides: TGTGCCAGCAGTCGCCAAACAGGGACTAGCGATGGAAACATTCAGTACTTC.

This clonotype was detected ten times or more. This chain connects TRBV5-1 to TRBJ2-3, with a possible D match to TRBD2 (6 bases). Deletions cut 0 bases from V and 5 bases from J, with 13 bases between. CDR3 length equals 15 residues. Germline assignment: CDR1 SGHRS and CDR2 YFSETQ. The CDR3 loop reads CASSLEVSGRDTQYF. The CDR3 region has the DNA TGCGCCAGCAGCTTGGAAGTTAGCGGCCGAGATACGCAGTATTTT.

Written as DNA, the CDR3 is TGTGCCAGCAGCATTGGTGGGGGGCCGCCTAAAAACATTCAGTACTTC. Translation gives CASSIGGGPPKNIQYF. The chain has TRBV21-1 and TRBJ2-4; the table names TRBD1, a call not compared with the DNA. TRBV21-1 is a known pseudogene. The CDR3 length is 16 residues.

The chain recombines TRBV27 with TRBJ2-1; 14 bases agree with TRBD2. This CDR3 contains 16 residues. V was pared by 2 bases and J by 5 bases, with 2 bases of the junction left unmatched. In germline, CDR1 is MNHEY, CDR2 SMNVEV (reference sequence). The CDR3 DNA is TGTGCCAGCAGTTTAAGGACTAGCGGGAGGAACAATGAGCAGTTCTTC. Translating it yields CASSLRTSGRNNEQFF.

Details on this clonotype: Possible read error: a much larger clone is one base away. The genes are TRBV3-1 and TRBJ1-2; TRBD1 matches at 8 bases. Germline CDR1 LGHDT, CDR2 YNNKEL (reference sequence). The trim removed 2 bases at V and 10 bases at J, leaving 6 bases unmatched. The CDR3 has 13 amino acids. The CDR3 is CASSQLDREVYTF. The CDR3 DNA reads as TGTGCCAGCAGCCAATTGGACAGGGAGGTCTACACCTTC.